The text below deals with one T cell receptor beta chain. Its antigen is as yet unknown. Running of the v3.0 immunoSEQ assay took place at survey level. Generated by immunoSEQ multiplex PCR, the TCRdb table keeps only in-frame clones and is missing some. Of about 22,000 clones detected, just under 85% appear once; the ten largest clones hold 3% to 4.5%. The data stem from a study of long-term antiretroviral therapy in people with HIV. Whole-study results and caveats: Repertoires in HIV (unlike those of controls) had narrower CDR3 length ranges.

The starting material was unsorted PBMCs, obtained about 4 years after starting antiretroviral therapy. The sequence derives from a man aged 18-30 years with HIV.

The CDR3 sequence: CATNPPGTVVSGELFF. CDR3 nucleotide sequence: TGTGCCACTAACCCTCCCGGGACAGTTGTTTCCGGGGAGCTGTTTTTT. The chain employs TRBV28 and TRBJ2-2, with TRBD1 matching over 7 bases. The germline gives CDR1 MDHEN, CDR2 SYDVKM. The CDR3 spans 16 residues. The junction had 17 bases not matched to a gene; V was cut back by 10 bases and J by 6 bases.